This is a list of T cell receptor beta chains from one sample in a study of post-analysis software for immune sequencing data. TCRdb itself ran the PCR reads through MiXCR, one entry per CDR3 protein. Of about 430,000 distinct CDR3 sequences in the sample, approximately 42% were seen once. Sequencing used blood. The origin of the receptors is a girl aged 2-10 years with multiple sclerosis. Both conserved end residues are part of each CDR3.

v_gene	j_gene	CDR3aa
TRBV5-1	TRBJ1-5	CASSLEPGNQPQHF
TRBV6-2/TRBV6-3	TRBJ2-1	CAIAPGGRVKYEQFF
TRBV5-1	TRBJ2-7	CASSLILAGDSYNEQYF
TRBV27	TRBJ2-1	CASRGSGRRNEQFF
TRBV20-1	TRBJ1-1	CSALGTGTAEAFF
TRBV6-1	TRBJ2-1	CASMVQEYNEQFF
TRBV21-1	TRBJ2-3	CASSKWKGTDTQYF
TRBV5-1	TRBJ1-5	CASSLGQPNQPQHF
TRBV7-9	TRBJ1-2	CASSLADRIYGYTF
TRBV29-1	TRBJ2-7	CSVEVRGYEQYF
TRBV2	TRBJ2-4	CASRDLETRTRQANIQYF
TRBV6-5	TRBJ2-1	CASSSPTGEREVNNEQFF
TRBV4-1	TRBJ1-1	CASSQVGGTGGTEAFF
TRBV6-1	TRBJ1-1	CASTIIGRNTEAFF
TRBV7-2	TRBJ2-3	CASLPTASLVADTQYF
TRBV19	TRBJ1-2	CASSIGRNNGYTF
TRBV4-3	TRBJ2-3	CASSQDRASGTPDTQYF
TRBV7-6	TRBJ2-5	CASSPGVGETQYF
TRBV29-1	TRBJ2-5	CSVQMRLGETQYF
TRBV12-3/TRBV12-4	TRBJ2-7	CASSRTTRPSYEQYF
TRBV6-5	TRBJ1-1	CASSNPGRGPTEAFF
TRBV20-1	TRBJ2-3	CSAKGTIKTDTQYF
TRBV20-1	TRBJ2-1	CSARPGTSGYNEQFF
TRBV9	TRBJ1-1	CASSVELNTEAFF
TRBV5-1	TRBJ2-1	CASSPQDGDNEQFF
TRBV13	TRBJ2-5	CASSLGGRSHRQYF
TRBV4-2	TRBJ2-1	CASSQTSGKPIRPYVGEQFF
TRBV3-1	TRBJ2-3	CASSQGFRDTQYF
TRBV5-4	TRBJ1-6	CASSSTGLNNSPLHF